This TCR beta chain originates from a study of cytomegalovirus exposure and HLA in healthy donors. As for this clone: The junction does not match germline at one end; this may be a read error.

Primers included in the PCR were 60 Vbeta and 13 Jbeta primers. Method: immunoSEQ multiplex PCR; TCRdb's copy keeps in-frame clones and lacks some. In the table there are roughly 140,000 clones, almost 80% of which are singletons. The clonotype comes from a male donor in good health and CMV-seronegative. The source material was PBMCs.

The CDR3 region is CSSSLRGDTEAFF. CDR3 DNA sequence: TGTTCCAGCAGCCTCAGGGGGGACACTGAAGCTTTCTTT. This rearrangement joins TRBV7-9 to TRBJ1-1, with 7 bases matching TRBD1. The germline V gene has CDR1 SEHNR and CDR2 FQNEAQ (reference sequence). The CDR3 spans 13 residues.